The 14 T cell receptor beta chains below all came from one sample that was sequenced in a study of T cells in Graves' hyperthyroidism and ophthalmopathy (dated by TCRdb to between 2018 and 2021). Library prep was done by multiplex PCR. The data were produced on an Illumina HiSeq 2000. Amplification of TCR beta CDR3 regions was carried out from RNA transcripts. The first round of RT-PCR for the TCR CDR3 was performed with the HTBI primer set and the Qiagen OneStep RT-PCR kit. TCRdb itself trimmed the public reads at Q25 with fastp, ran MiXCR and retained productive beta chains. Rows are unified per CDR3 protein, each entry keeping the most common DNA and genes. The sample table contains about 250,000 distinct CDR3 sequences; only one count was recorded for 22% of them. Jointly, the top ten make up about 60% of the sample. The sequenced material came from blood. The receptor set was obtained from a man aged 25 to 45 with Graves' ophthalmopathy.

This clonotype was counted many times. The gene calls are TRBV2 and TRBJ2-3; 10 bases align to TRBD2. J was trimmed by 3 bases and V by 6 bases; bases with no gene match: 3. There are 14 residues in the CDR3. CDR1 is SNHLY, CDR2 FYNNEI, per germline. CDR3 sequence reads: CASRRTSGTDTQYF. For the CDR3, the DNA is TGTGCCAGCAGGCGGACTAGCGGAACAGATACGCAGTATTTT.

The V gene is TRBV12-3 or TRBV12-4, the J gene TRBJ1-1; possibly TRBD1 for D (6 bases). With 3 bases removed from V and 4 bases from J, the gap between germline ends came to 15 bases. The CDR3 spans 15 residues. The CDR3 sequence is CASSFGAWGATEAFF. The CDR3 DNA reads TGTGCCAGCAGTTTCGGGGCGTGGGGGGCCACTGAAGCTTTCTTT.

The J gene is TRBJ2-2, the V gene TRBV11-2, with a tentative D call TRBD2 (6 bases). V was shortened by 8 bases and J by 0 bases, with 13 bases between the two germline ends. Germline CDR1 reads SGHAT; CDR2 reads FQNNGV. The CDR3 loop spans 15 amino acids. CDR3: CASVMGLSNTGELFF. In DNA, the CDR3 is TGTGCCAGCGTGATGGGACTTTCGAACACCGGGGAGCTGTTTTTT.

The rearrangement uses TRBV28 and TRBJ1-5; TRBD1 agrees at 9 bases. V was pared by 3 bases and J by 2 bases, with 2 bases of the junction left unmatched. Germline loops: CDR1 MDHEN, CDR2 SYDVKM. This CDR3 comprises 15 residues. The CDR3 DNA reads TGTGCCAGCAGTTTGTGGGACAGGGGCAATCAGCCCCAGCATTTT. Its translation: CASSLWDRGNQPQHF.

This clonotype appeared a few times. The chain links TRBV24-1 to TRBJ2-1; D could derive from TRBD1 or TRBD2 (5 bases each). With 4 bases removed from V and 6 bases from J, the gap between germline ends came to 21 bases. Germline V gives CDR1 KGHDR, CDR2 SFDVKD. The CDR3 consists of 17 residues. The DNA of the CDR3 is TGTGCCACCAGTGACAGAGGGGCCCGAAATGGTGGCAATGAGCAGTTCTTC. Translating gives CATSDRGARNGGNEQFF.

The J gene is TRBJ2-3, the V gene TRBV10-3; D is possibly TRBD1 or TRBD2 (5 bases each). This CDR3 is 14 amino acids long. Per the germline V gene, CDR1 is ENHRY and CDR2 is SYGVKD. The germline V and J ends were trimmed by 5 bases and 1 base, with 10 bases remaining between them. DNA of the CDR3: TGTGCCATCAGTCTGAGGGGAGGCACAGATACGCAGTATTTT. Translated, it gives CAISLRGGTDTQYF.

This clonotype was counted ten times or more. The rearrangement joins TRBV30 to TRBJ2-1; 13 bases match TRBD2. Trimming cost V 0 bases and J 14 bases; bases outside gene matches: 7. Germline V gene sequence: CDR1 GTSNPN, CDR2 SVGIG (reference sequence). The CDR3 covers 14 residues. The CDR3 spells CAWSVGGLAGQEFF. CDR3 sequence (DNA): TGTGCCTGGAGTGTCGGGGGACTAGCGGGACAGGAGTTCTTC.

This clonotype was picked up many times. The genes are TRBV6-1 and TRBJ2-5; the D is unclear. The CDR3 spans 13 residues. Germline CDR1 is MNHNS and CDR2 is SASEGT. The V and J ends lost 5 bases and 5 bases respectively, with 12 bases between them. CDR3 bases: TGTGCCAGCAGTCAGACTTGGGCGGAGACCCAGTACTTC. Residues: CASSQTWAETQYF.

The chain couples TRBV7-3 to TRBJ2-3, with TRBD2 matching 9 bases. Germline V gene lookup returns CDR1 SGHTA and CDR2 FQGTGA. The V gene end was trimmed by 5 bases and the J gene end by 2 bases; junction bases not matched to a gene: 14. CDR3 length: 18 amino acids. The CDR3 region is CASSAPRVTSGDTDTQYF. The CDR3 DNA sequence: TGTGCCAGCAGCGCCCCGAGAGTGACTAGCGGAGACACAGATACGCAGTATTTT.

This sequence joins TRBV28 and TRBJ2-2, with 10 nucleotides matching TRBD1. The CDR3 consists of 16 residues. The germline V gene encodes CDR1 MDHEN and CDR2 SYDVKM. With V trimmed by 6 bases and J by 5 bases, 9 bases remained unmatched. The CDR3 DNA sequence: TGTGCCAGCAGCCTAACCGACAGGGGGCGAACCGGGGAGCTGTTTTTT. Protein: CASSLTDRGRTGELFF.

Ten or more counts support this clonotype. The chain joins TRBV6-1 to TRBJ1-1; D uncertain. CDR1 and CDR2 from the germline V gene are MNHNS and SASEGT. CDR3 length: 17 amino acids. Trimming stripped 5 bases from V and 0 bases from J, with 19 bases between. CDR3 nucleotides: TGTGCCAGCAGTATCCCTCTCGGGATAGAAATGAACACTGAAGCTTTCTTT. Translation: CASSIPLGIEMNTEAFF.

J is TRBJ2-2 and V is TRBV5-5; D is perhaps TRBD1 or TRBD2 (5 bases each). With 2 bases removed from V and 0 bases from J, the gap between germline ends came to 8 bases. This CDR3 is 15 amino acids long. Germline V CDR1 and CDR2: SGHKS, YYEKEE (reference sequence). The CDR3 here is CASSFGTANTGELFF. The CDR3 DNA follows: TGTGCCAGCAGCTTCGGGACGGCGAACACCGGGGAGCTGTTTTTT.

This clonotype was picked up many times. The V gene is TRBV5-1, the J gene TRBJ2-7; 10 positions match TRBD2. The germline V gene has CDR1 SGHRS and CDR2 YFSETQ. The CDR3 is made up of 14 amino acids. V was pared by 2 bases and J by 3 bases, with 2 bases of the junction left unmatched. CDR3: CASSFASGSYEQYF. The DNA for the CDR3 is TGCGCCAGCAGCTTCGCTAGCGGGAGCTACGAGCAGTACTTC.

The gene calls are TRBV28 and TRBJ2-3; D is unresolved. Between the trimmed V and J ends, which lost 7 bases and 1 base, there was a span of 15 bases. CDR3 length: 15 amino acids. From germline, CDR1 is MDHEN and CDR2 SYDVKM. The CDR3 coding sequence is TGTGCCAGCAAAACCCGAGAGAGACGCACAGATACGCAGTATTTT. The encoded protein is CASKTRERRTDTQYF.